Listed below are T cell receptor beta chains from one sample, sequenced in a study of CD8+ T cells in alopecia areata. Method: immunoSEQ multiplex PCR; TCRdb's copy keeps in-frame clones and lacks some. Of about 1,400 clones listed, roughly 73% were seen once; the top ten hold around 9.3%. The material was skin, obtained at week 24, from a patient treated with tofacitinib. The receptor source for this set is a human donor with alopecia areata. CDR3s include the opening cysteine and the closing phenylalanine or tryptophan. The D gene is left open where the match is weak. Expanded clones are given a class, and other clones once, few, many or no size at all.

d_call	j_call	clone_size	v_call	cdr3_nt	cdr3_aa
-	TRBJ1-2	-	TRBV5-8	TGTGCCAGCAGCTTACCGGGCTCGGCGGTCGACGGCTACACCTTC	CASSLPGSAVDGYTF
-	TRBJ2-5	-	TRBV4-1	TGCGCCAGCAGCCCCCGAATTGGACTAAACGGGCAAGAGACCCAGTACTTC	CASSPRIGLNGQETQYF
TRBD1	TRBJ1-3	-	TRBV7-9	TGTGCCAGCAGCTTAGCTACGACAGGGGGTATGGTAAACACCATATATTTT	CASSLATTGGMVNTIYF
TRBD1	TRBJ2-6	-	TRBV5-1	TGCGCCAGCAGCTCGCGGACAGGGAACTCTGGGGCCAACGTCCTGACTTTC	CASSSRTGNSGANVLTF
TRBD1	TRBJ2-7	-	TRBV14	TGTGCCAGCGGGGACAGAAACTACGAGCAGTACTTC	CASGDRNYEQYF
-	TRBJ2-1	-	TRBV13	TGTGCCAGCAGAACATCCGGGGGCTACAATGAGCAGTTCTTC	CASRTSGGYNEQFF
-	TRBJ2-7	-	TRBV28	TGTGCCAGCAGTTTAGGACACCGGGACCCCCTCTACGAGCAGTACTTC	CASSLGHRDPLYEQYF
TRBD1	TRBJ2-7	-	TRBV15	TGTGCCACCAGCAGAGAAACAGGGGGAACGTACTTC	CATSRETGGTYF
-	TRBJ2-1	few	TRBV30	TGTGCCTGGACCCCTGGAGGTAGGCGGGAGCAGTTCTTC	CAWTPGGRREQFF
-	TRBJ1-1	-	TRBV4-1	TGCGCCAGCAGCCCTCTAGACTTGTGGAACACTGAAGCTTTCTTT	CASSPLDLWNTEAFF
TRBD1	TRBJ2-2	few	TRBV5-1	TGCGCCAGCAGCCCTTATAACAGGGGGCGGATATCGAACACCGGGGAGCTGTTTTTT	CASSPYNRGRISNTGELFF
-	TRBJ1-2	-	TRBV7-2	TGTGCCAGCAGCTTCAACCAGGGCGACTATGGCTACACCTTC	CASSFNQGDYGYTF
-	TRBJ1-5	-	TRBV6-6	TGTGCCAGCCAACAGGGAATCAATCAGCCCCAGCATTTT	CASQQGINQPQHF
-	TRBJ1-5	-	TRBV30	TGTGCCTGGAGCGTACAGGGAGGCTGGCGGCCCCAGCATTTT	CAWSVQGGWRPQHF
TRBD1	TRBJ2-7	-	TRBV7-2	TGTGCCAGCAGCTTAGGAGACAGGGGCGAGCAGTACTTC	CASSLGDRGEQYF